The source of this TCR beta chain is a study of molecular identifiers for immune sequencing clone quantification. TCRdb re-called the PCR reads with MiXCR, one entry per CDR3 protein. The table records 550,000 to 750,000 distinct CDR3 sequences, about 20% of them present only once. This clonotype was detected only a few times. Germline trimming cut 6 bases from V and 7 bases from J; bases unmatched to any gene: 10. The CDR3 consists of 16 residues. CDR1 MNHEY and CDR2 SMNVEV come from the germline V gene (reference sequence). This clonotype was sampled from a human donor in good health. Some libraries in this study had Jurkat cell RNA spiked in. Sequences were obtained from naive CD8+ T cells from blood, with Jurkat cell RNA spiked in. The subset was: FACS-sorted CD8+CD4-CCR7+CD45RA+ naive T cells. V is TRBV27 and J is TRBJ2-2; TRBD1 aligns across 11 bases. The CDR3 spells CASRSGTGGLIGELFF. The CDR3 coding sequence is TGTGCCAGCAGGTCCGGGACAGGGGGTTTGATCGGGGAGCTGTTTTTT.